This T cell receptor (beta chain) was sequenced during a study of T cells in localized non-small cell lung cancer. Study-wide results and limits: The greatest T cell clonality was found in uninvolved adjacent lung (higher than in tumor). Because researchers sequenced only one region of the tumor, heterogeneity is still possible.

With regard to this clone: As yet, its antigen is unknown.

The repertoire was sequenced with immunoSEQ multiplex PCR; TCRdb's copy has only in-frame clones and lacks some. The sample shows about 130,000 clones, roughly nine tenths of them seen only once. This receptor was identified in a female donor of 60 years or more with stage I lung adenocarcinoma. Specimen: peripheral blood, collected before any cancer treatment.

The CDR3 bases are TGTGCCAGCAGTGAGGGACAGGGACCCTCCTACGAGCAGTACTTC. It translates to CASSEGQGPSYEQYF. The rearrangement links TRBV6-1 to TRBJ2-7; 9 nucleotides agree with TRBD1. The CDR3 sequence is 15 residues long. Germline lookup yields CDR1 MNHNS and CDR2 SASEGT. The ends lost 3 bases at V and 0 bases at J; junction bases unmatched: 3.